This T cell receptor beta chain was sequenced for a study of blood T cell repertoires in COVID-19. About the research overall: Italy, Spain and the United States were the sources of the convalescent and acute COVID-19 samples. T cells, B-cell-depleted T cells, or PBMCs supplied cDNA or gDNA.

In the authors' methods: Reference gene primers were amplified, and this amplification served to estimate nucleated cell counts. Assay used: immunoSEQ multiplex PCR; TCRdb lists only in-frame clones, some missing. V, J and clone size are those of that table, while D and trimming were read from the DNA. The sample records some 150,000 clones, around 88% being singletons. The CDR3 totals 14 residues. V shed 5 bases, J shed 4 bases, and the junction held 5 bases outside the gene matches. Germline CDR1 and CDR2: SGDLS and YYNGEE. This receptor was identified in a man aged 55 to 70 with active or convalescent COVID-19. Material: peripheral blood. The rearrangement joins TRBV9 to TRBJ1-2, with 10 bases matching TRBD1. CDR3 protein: CASSAGQGVYGYTF. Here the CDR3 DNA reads TGTGCCAGCAGTGCTGGACAGGGGGTCTATGGCTACACCTTC.